The following is a TCR beta chain sequence with its context. Its matching antigen is unknown. The data were taken from a study of cytomegalovirus exposure and HLA in healthy donors. Regarding the study as a whole: The likely origin of a cluster of highly shared sequence variants was a sequencing artifact. Solely CMV serostatus was available to characterize immune exposure.

Germline CDR1 reads SGHRS; CDR2 reads YFSETQ. This CDR3 contains 14 residues. V lost 0 bases to trimming and J lost 3 bases, with 7 bases between them. The PCR had 60 Vbeta and 13 Jbeta primers. Repertoires were generated with immunoSEQ multiplex PCR, while TCRdb's copy carries only in-frame clones and drops some. The table lists approximately 240,000 clones, 70% to 85% of them singletons. Source material: PBMCs. This receptor was obtained from a middle-aged woman in good health and CMV-seronegative. V usage is TRBV5-1 and J usage is TRBJ1-5; D perhaps matches TRBD1 (5 bases). DNA for the CDR3: TGCGCCAGCAGCTTGGCAGGGAACAATCAGCCCCAGCATTTT. This encodes CASSLAGNNQPQHF.